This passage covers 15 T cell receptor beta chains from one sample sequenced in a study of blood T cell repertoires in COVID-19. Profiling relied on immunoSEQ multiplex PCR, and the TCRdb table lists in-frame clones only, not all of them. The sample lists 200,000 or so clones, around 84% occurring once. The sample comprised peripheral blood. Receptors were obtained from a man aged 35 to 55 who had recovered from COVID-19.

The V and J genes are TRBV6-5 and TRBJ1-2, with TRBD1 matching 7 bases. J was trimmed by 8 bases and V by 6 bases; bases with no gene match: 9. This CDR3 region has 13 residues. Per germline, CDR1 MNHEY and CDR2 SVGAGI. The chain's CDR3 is CASSSDRVGGYTF. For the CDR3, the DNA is TGTGCCAGCAGCAGCGACAGGGTGGGCGGCTACACCTTC.

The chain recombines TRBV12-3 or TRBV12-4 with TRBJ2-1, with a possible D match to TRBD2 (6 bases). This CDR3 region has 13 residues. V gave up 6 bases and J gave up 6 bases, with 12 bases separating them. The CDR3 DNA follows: TGTGCCAGCAGCCTCGTTAGCGGCAATGAGCAGTTCTTC. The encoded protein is CASSLVSGNEQFF.

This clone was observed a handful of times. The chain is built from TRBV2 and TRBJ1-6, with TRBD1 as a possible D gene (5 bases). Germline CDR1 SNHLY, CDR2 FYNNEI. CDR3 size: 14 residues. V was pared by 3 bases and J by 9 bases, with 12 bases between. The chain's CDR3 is CASSDRGSGSPLHF. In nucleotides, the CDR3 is TGTGCCAGCAGTGACCGGGGGAGCGGTTCACCCCTCCACTTT.

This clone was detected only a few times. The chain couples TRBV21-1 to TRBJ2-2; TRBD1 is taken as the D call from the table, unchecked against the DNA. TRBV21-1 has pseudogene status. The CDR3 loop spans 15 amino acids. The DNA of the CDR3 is TGTGCCAGCAGCAGCCTCCGGGACAGGGCCGGGGAGCTGTTTTTT. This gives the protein CASSSLRDRAGELFF.

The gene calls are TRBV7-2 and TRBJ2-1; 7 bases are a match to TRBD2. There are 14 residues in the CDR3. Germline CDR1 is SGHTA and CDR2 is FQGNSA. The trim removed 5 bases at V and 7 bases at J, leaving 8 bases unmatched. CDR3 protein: CASSPRGGGNEQFF. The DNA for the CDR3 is TGTGCCAGCAGCCCGCGTGGGGGGGGTAATGAGCAGTTCTTC.

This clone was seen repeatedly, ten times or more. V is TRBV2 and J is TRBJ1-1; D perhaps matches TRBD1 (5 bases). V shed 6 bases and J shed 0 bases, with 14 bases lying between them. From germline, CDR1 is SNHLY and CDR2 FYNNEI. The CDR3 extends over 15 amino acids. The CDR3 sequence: CASSPRGGMNTEAFF. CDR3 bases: TGTGCCAGCAGCCCCCGGGGGGGAATGAACACTGAAGCTTTCTTT.

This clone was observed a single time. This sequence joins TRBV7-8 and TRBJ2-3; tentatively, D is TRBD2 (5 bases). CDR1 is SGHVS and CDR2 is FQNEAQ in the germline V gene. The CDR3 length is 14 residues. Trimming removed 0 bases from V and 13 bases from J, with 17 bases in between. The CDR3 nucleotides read TGTGCCAGCAGCTTAGCGGCTAGCCTTGCTTTCGAGTATTTT. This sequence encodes CASSLAASLAFEYF.

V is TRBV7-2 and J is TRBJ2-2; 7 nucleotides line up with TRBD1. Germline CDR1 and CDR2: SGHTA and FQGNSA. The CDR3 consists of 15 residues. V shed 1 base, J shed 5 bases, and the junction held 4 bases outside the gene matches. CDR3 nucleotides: TGTGCCAGCAGCTTAGGACAGGGTAGTACCGGGGAGCTGTTTTTT. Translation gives CASSLGQGSTGELFF.

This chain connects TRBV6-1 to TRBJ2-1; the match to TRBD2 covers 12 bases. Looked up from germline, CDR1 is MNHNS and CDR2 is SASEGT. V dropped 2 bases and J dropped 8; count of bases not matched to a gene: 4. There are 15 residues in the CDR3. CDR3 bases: TGTGCCAGCAGTGAACTAGCGGGAGGGTTAGATGAGCAGTTCTTC. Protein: CASSELAGGLDEQFF.

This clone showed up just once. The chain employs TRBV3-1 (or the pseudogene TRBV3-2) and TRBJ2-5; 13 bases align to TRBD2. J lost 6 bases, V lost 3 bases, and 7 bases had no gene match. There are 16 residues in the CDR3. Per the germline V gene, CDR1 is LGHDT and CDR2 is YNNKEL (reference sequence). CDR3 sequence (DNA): TGTGCCAGCAGCCAGCTTACTAGCGGGGGGGTACAGACCCAGTACTTC. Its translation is CASSQLTSGGVQTQYF.

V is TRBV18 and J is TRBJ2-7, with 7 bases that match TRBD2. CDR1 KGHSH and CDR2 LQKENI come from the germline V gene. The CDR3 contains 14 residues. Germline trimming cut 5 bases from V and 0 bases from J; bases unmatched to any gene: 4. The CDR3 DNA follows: TGTGCCAGCTCATCCGGACTAGTCTCCTACGAGCAGTACTTC. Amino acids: CASSSGLVSYEQYF.

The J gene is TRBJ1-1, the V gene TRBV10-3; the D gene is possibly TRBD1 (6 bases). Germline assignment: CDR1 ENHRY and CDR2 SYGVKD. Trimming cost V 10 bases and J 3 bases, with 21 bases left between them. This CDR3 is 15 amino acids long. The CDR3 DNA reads TGTGCCACAATACCAGGGGAATCAGTTGACACTGAAGCTTTCTTT. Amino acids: CATIPGESVDTEAFF.

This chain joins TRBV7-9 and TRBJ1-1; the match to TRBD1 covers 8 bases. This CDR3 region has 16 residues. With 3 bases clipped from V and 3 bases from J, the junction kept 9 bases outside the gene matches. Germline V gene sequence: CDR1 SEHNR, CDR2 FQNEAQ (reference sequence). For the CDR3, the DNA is TGTGCCAGCAGCTTGATTCAGGGGGCGGGGGACACTGAAGCTTTCTTT. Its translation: CASSLIQGAGDTEAFF.

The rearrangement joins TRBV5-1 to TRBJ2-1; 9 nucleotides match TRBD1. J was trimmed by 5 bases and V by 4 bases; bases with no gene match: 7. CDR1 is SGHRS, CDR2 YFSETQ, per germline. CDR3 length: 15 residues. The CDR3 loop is CASSQGQGTNNEQFF. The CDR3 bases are TGCGCCAGCAGCCAGGGACAGGGAACGAACAATGAGCAGTTCTTC.

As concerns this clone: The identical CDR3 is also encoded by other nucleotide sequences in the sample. In DNA, the CDR3 is TGTGCCAGCAGCCAAGATGGCGAGACCCAGTACTTC. Its protein product is CASSQDGETQYF. The V gene is TRBV3-1 (or the pseudogene TRBV3-2), the J gene TRBJ2-5; D uncertain. This CDR3 comprises 12 residues. Trimming cost V 0 bases and J 5 bases, with 4 bases left between them. Germline CDR1 and CDR2: LGHDT and YNNKEL (reference sequence).